The 26 T cell receptor beta chains listed next were all sequenced from one sample in a study of regulatory T cells in long-lasting Graves disease. With iRepertoire HTBI primers and Arm-PCR of CDR3 regions, TCR beta libraries were built. TCRdb re-called the multiplex PCR reads with MiXCR, one entry per CDR3 protein. The sample comprises approximately 400,000 distinct CDR3 sequences, roughly 23% of which are singletons, and roughly a quarter rests with the top ten. The time point is: persistent/refractory GD, antithyroid drugs over 5 years with positive TRAb. Extracted PBMC RNA gave rise to the TCR library. Sample: peripheral blood mononuclear cells (PBMCs), taken when the disease was refractory, from a patient treated with antithyroid drugs. These receptor sequences come from a woman between 40 and 50 years old with Graves disease.

This sequence joins TRBV7-2 and TRBJ2-2, with TRBD2 identical over 10 bases. Germline lookup yields CDR1 SGHTA and CDR2 FQGNSA. This CDR3 is 15 amino acids long. V was pared by 7 bases and J by 5 bases, with 7 bases of the junction left unmatched. CDR3 in DNA: TGTGCCAGCATCACGGATAGCGGGAGGACCGGGGAGCTGTTTTTT. This translates into CASITDSGRTGELFF.

The table lists this clonotype with a few counts. This rearrangement joins TRBV2 to TRBJ2-5; 8 bases fit TRBD1. The V and J ends lost 6 bases and 5 bases, in that order; junction bases with no gene match: 11. The CDR3 extends over 15 amino acids. Germline V gene sequence: CDR1 SNHLY, CDR2 FYNNEI. CDR3: CASRETGAPGETQYF. CDR3 DNA: TGTGCCAGCAGAGAGACAGGGGCCCCGGGGGAGACCCAGTACTTC.

This clonotype was picked up many times. This sequence joins TRBV28 and TRBJ2-7; TRBD2 aligns across 7 bases. The CDR3 totals 18 residues. The ends lost 5 bases at V and 5 bases at J; junction bases unmatched: 21. Germline CDR1 reads MDHEN; CDR2 reads SYDVKM. The CDR3: CASSPDLMYRLAGDEQYF. In DNA, the CDR3 is TGTGCCAGCAGTCCCGATTTAATGTACCGACTAGCCGGCGACGAGCAGTACTTC.

V and J are TRBV19 and TRBJ1-1; D may be TRBD1 (5 bases). The CDR3 has 14 residues. CDR1 is LNHDA, CDR2 SQIVND, per germline (reference sequence). Trimming took off 2 bases at V and 4 bases at J, with 11 bases between the two ends. The CDR3 region is CASSISGDGTEAFF. The CDR3 coding sequence is TGTGCCAGTAGTATATCTGGGGACGGCACTGAAGCTTTCTTT.

This clonotype was counted only a few times. The chain uses TRBV12-3 or TRBV12-4 and TRBJ1-4, with D possibly TRBD1 on 6 matching bases. The length of the CDR3 is 15 residues. Deletions cut 7 bases from V and 2 bases from J, with 14 bases between. CDR3 DNA sequence: TGTGCCAGCAACCCCGGGACATACACTAATGAAAAACTGTTTTTT. Residues: CASNPGTYTNEKLFF.

This clonotype has at least ten counts. The chain employs TRBV6-5 and TRBJ2-2; weak D call: TRBD2 (7 bases). Trimming removed 2 bases from V and 2 bases from J, with 15 bases in between. Per the germline V gene, CDR1 is MNHEY and CDR2 is SVGAGI. The length of the CDR3 is 17 residues. The CDR3 protein is CASSYEGGGLNTGELFF. The CDR3 bases are TGTGCCAGCAGTTACGAAGGGGGGGGCCTTAACACCGGGGAGCTGTTTTTT.

The table lists this clonotype with a count of one. The chain employs TRBV15 and TRBJ2-3, with no clear D. Trimming took off 1 base at V and 5 bases at J, with 19 bases between the two ends. The CDR3 consists of 17 residues. CDR1 is LNHNV, CDR2 YYDKDF, per germline (reference sequence). The CDR3 DNA reads as TGTGCCACCAGCAGAGGTCGAGATAACGTCCGTGGAGATACGCAGTATTTT. Translating gives CATSRGRDNVRGDTQYF.

There are many counts of this clonotype. This sequence joins TRBV28 and TRBJ1-1; D uncertain. The V gene lost 7 bases and the J gene lost 7 bases, with 16 bases spanning the gap. Germline V gives CDR1 MDHEN, CDR2 SYDVKM. CDR3 length: 13 amino acids. CDR3 sequence reads: CASKVAGWVEAFF. The CDR3 nucleotides read TGTGCCAGCAAGGTGGCTGGGTGGGTTGAAGCTTTCTTT.

In regard to this clonotype: Since a much larger clone is just one base distant, this may be a read error. This chain connects TRBV6-1 to TRBJ2-2; D possibly uses TRBD1 or TRBD2 (5 bases each). CDR1 and CDR2 (germline): MNHNS, SASEGT. CDR3 length equals 16 residues. V lost 8 bases, J lost 5 bases, and 21 bases lay in between. The CDR3 sequence is CASFVWGSGWTGELFF. In DNA form, the CDR3 reads TGTGCCAGCTTCGTCTGGGGGTCGGGCTGGACCGGGGAGCTGTTTTTT.

The rearrangement joins TRBV5-1 to TRBJ1-5; unclear D gene. This CDR3 is 15 amino acids long. V lost 0 bases and J lost 4, with 11 bases in between. Looked up from germline, CDR1 is SGHRS and CDR2 is YFSETQ. This CDR3 is CASSLGTIPNQPQHF. The CDR3 nucleotides are TGCGCCAGCAGCTTGGGTACTATCCCTAATCAGCCCCAGCATTTT.

In this sample, this clonotype turned up many times. CDR3 DNA sequence: TGTGCCAGCAGCTTTAATTTAAAGACCCAGTACTTC. It yields the protein CASSFNLKTQYF. V is TRBV7-2 and J is TRBJ2-5; no clear D. Germline CDR1 SGHTA, CDR2 FQGNSA. The length of the CDR3 is 12 residues. V lost 3 bases, J lost 6 bases, and 8 bases lay in between.

The chain recombines TRBV27 with TRBJ2-2, with unresolved D. V lost 6 bases and J 3 bases, leaving 8 bases between the germline ends. The V gene's germline CDR1 is MNHEY and CDR2 SMNVEV (reference sequence). The CDR3 consists of 13 residues. CDR3 in DNA: TGTGCCAGCAGGGCGGCCGACACCGGGGAGCTGTTTTTT. It encodes CASRAADTGELFF.

The table lists this clonotype with many counts. The rearrangement uses TRBV11-2 and TRBJ1-1, with 9 bases aligning to TRBD1. The ends lost 6 bases at V and 3 bases at J; junction bases unmatched: 11. The CDR3 extends over 16 amino acids. CDR1 SGHAT and CDR2 FQNNGV come from the germline V gene. The CDR3 region has the DNA TGTGCCAGCAGTAAAGGACAGGGGAGTGGGCACACTGAAGCTTTCTTT. The encoded protein is CASSKGQGSGHTEAFF.

This clonotype was seen many times. The gene calls are TRBV28 and TRBJ1-2; D is uncertain. Germline CDR1 reads MDHEN; CDR2 reads SYDVKM. This CDR3 is built from 11 residues. CDR3 DNA sequence: TGTGTCCTACGGGGAATCTACGGCTACACCTTC. Its translation is CVLRGIYGYTF.

This clonotype was counted between two and nine times. This chain uses TRBV2 with TRBJ2-1; D might be TRBD2 (6 bases). Trimming took 0 bases from V and 5 from J, leaving 14 bases between them. The germline V gene has CDR1 SNHLY and CDR2 FYNNEI. The CDR3 runs 16 residues. CDR3 residues: CASSEARLASNNEQFF. As DNA, the CDR3 is TGTGCCAGCAGTGAAGCGCGGCTAGCGAGTAACAATGAGCAGTTCTTC.

The chain carries TRBV9 and TRBJ1-1; D remains ambiguous. Germline values: CDR1 SGDLS, CDR2 YYNGEE. The CDR3 is made up of 15 amino acids. Trimming removed 7 bases at V and 2 bases at J, with 18 bases between. This chain's CDR3 is CASSPLNGGNTEAFF. The CDR3 region has the DNA TGTGCCAGCTCACCCTTAAATGGAGGTAACACTGAAGCTTTCTTT.

The J gene is TRBJ2-1, the V gene TRBV12-3 or TRBV12-4, with D possibly matching TRBD1 (5 bases). The CDR3 contains 14 residues. V was clipped by 7 bases and J by 8 bases, with 18 bases between them. The DNA for the CDR3 is TGTGCCAGCACCCCAACAGCAGGGTTCGATGAGCAGTTCTTC. This encodes CASTPTAGFDEQFF.

This chain uses TRBV30 with TRBJ2-1; D is ambiguous. V was cut by 3 bases and J by 6 bases, with 12 bases left in between. CDR3 length: 13 amino acids. Germline V gene data show CDR1 as GTSNPN and CDR2 as SVGIG (reference sequence). DNA of the CDR3: TGTGCCTGGAGCCGACGGTCGGGCAATGAGCAGTTCTTC. This gives the protein CAWSRRSGNEQFF.

This clonotype was detected ten times or more. V gene TRBV28 combines with J gene TRBJ2-7; 9 bases align to TRBD1. J lost 6 bases, V lost 2 bases, and 11 bases had no gene match. CDR3 length: 16 amino acids. Germline values: CDR1 MDHEN, CDR2 SYDVKM. CDR3 sequence (DNA): TGTGCCAGCAGTTTACTTGCGGGACAGGGTATCGTCGAGCAGTACTTC. This translates into CASSLLAGQGIVEQYF.

This clonotype was counted at least ten times. V and J are TRBV6-1 and TRBJ1-1; 8 bases are shared with TRBD1. CDR3 size: 14 residues. The ends lost 7 bases at V and 4 bases at J; junction bases unmatched: 8. Germline CDR1 reads MNHNS; CDR2 reads SASEGT. CDR3 sequence reads: CASITDREGTEAFF. The DNA of the CDR3 is TGTGCCAGCATTACGGACAGGGAAGGCACTGAAGCTTTCTTT.

The sample holds many counts of this clonotype. The rearrangement links TRBV28 to TRBJ1-2; D is possibly TRBD1 (5 bases). The CDR3 is made up of 14 amino acids. V was pared by 6 bases and J by 6 bases, with 17 bases between. Germline CDR1 MDHEN, CDR2 SYDVKM. DNA of the CDR3: TGTGCCAGCAGCCCGGGGGGGAATGTGAATGGCTACACCTTC. This encodes CASSPGGNVNGYTF.

The chain links TRBV3-1 to TRBJ2-1, with 11 bases matching TRBD2. In germline, CDR1 is LGHDT, CDR2 YNNKEL (reference sequence). This CDR3 has 14 residues. Losses at the gene ends were 8 bases for V and 5 bases for J; bases not matched to a gene: 5. CDR3 sequence: CASLAGGPHNEQFF. DNA for the CDR3: TGTGCCAGCTTAGCGGGAGGGCCCCACAATGAGCAGTTCTTC.

V and J are TRBV28 and TRBJ2-3, with a weak D call TRBD2 (5 bases). This CDR3 spans 17 amino acids. CDR1 and CDR2 from the germline V gene are MDHEN and SYDVKM. V gave up 2 bases and J gave up 0 bases, with 15 bases separating them. DNA of the CDR3: TGTGCCAGCAGTTTAATTCGAGGGTGGCTAAGCACAGATACGCAGTATTTT. It is translated as CASSLIRGWLSTDTQYF. The full variable domain, with the rest looked up from reference TRBV28 and TRBJ2-3, is DVKVTQSSRYLVKRTGEKVFLECVQDMDHENMFWYRQDPGLGLRLIYFSYDVKMKEKGDIPEGYSVSREKKERFSLILESASTNQTSMYLCASSLIRGWLSTDTQYFGPGTRLTVL.

The rearrangement links TRBV6-1 to TRBJ1-4; D unclear. V dropped 4 bases and J dropped 0 bases, with 12 bases sitting between them. Germline lookup yields CDR1 MNHNS and CDR2 SASEGT. This CDR3 comprises 16 residues. CDR3 DNA sequence: TGTGCCAGCAGTGGACGGATGTTTGCAACTAATGAAAAACTGTTTTTT. It translates to CASSGRMFATNEKLFF.

The chain has TRBV9 and TRBJ2-1; D is unclear. The CDR3 runs to 16 residues. V shed 0 bases and J shed 3 bases, with 13 bases lying between them. Germline CDR1 is SGDLS and CDR2 is YYNGEE. CDR3 DNA sequence: TGTGCCAGCAGCGTAGCGAGAAAATGGGGCTACAATGAGCAGTTCTTC. The encoded protein is CASSVARKWGYNEQFF. Full variable domain (rest looked up from reference TRBV9 and TRBJ2-1): DSGVTQTPKHLITATGQRVTLRCSPRSGDLSVYWYQQSLDQGLQFLIQYYNGEERAKGNILERFSAQQFPDLHSELNLSSLELGDSALYFCASSVARKWGYNEQFFGPGTRLTVL.

This clonotype has a handful of counts. This chain uses TRBV20-1 with TRBJ2-7; D tentatively fits TRBD1 or TRBD2 (7 bases each). The CDR3 is made up of 13 amino acids. CDR1 and CDR2 from the germline V gene are DFQATT and SNEGSKA (reference sequence). V was trimmed by 4 bases and J by 6 bases, leaving 16 bases between them. CDR3 DNA: TGCAGTGCTAACCGACAGGGACTACGCGAGCAGTACTTC. Protein: CSANRQGLREQYF.